These 7 T cell receptor beta chains were all obtained from the same sample, sequenced in a study of blood T cell repertoires in COVID-19. Generated by immunoSEQ multiplex PCR, the TCRdb table keeps only in-frame clones and is missing some. The data show about 330,000 clones, 88% seen once. Sequenced: PBMCs or T cells enriched from blood (not recorded which). These TCRs come from a man aged 30 to 39 who had recovered from COVID-19.

This clone was counted between two and nine times. The chain carries TRBV28 and TRBJ1-5, with 8 bases fitting TRBD1. Germline V gene lookup returns CDR1 MDHEN and CDR2 SYDVKM. The junction had 9 bases not matched to a gene; V was cut back by 5 bases and J by 6 bases. The CDR3 has 15 residues. DNA of the CDR3: TGTGCCAGCAGTACGTTGCGGACAGGGACTCAGCCCCAGCATTTT. Protein product: CASSTLRTGTQPQHF.

The gene calls are TRBV13 and TRBJ2-7; possibly TRBD1 for D (6 bases). CDR1 is PRHDT, CDR2 FYEKMQ, per germline (reference sequence). This CDR3 has 12 amino acids. The germline V and J ends were trimmed by 5 bases and 1 base, with 6 bases remaining between them. The CDR3 DNA reads TGTGCCAGCAGCGACAGGTCCTACGAGCAGTACTTC. It codes for CASSDRSYEQYF.

This chain joins TRBV18 and TRBJ2-4; D uncertain. Trimming stripped 6 bases from V and 0 bases from J, with 12 bases between. This CDR3 contains 15 residues. Germline loops: CDR1 KGHSH, CDR2 LQKENI. CDR3 sequence: CASSRESLAKNIQYF. The CDR3 bases are TGTGCCAGCTCCCGAGAGAGTCTAGCCAAAAACATTCAGTACTTC.

The CDR3 region is CASSTGTGGNQPQHF. The DNA for the CDR3 is TGTGCCAGCTCAACCGGGACAGGGGGCAATCAGCCCCAGCATTTT. The rearrangement links TRBV18 to TRBJ1-5; TRBD1 matches 10 bases. Trimming removed 5 bases from V and 2 bases from J; junction bases left unmatched: 3. The germline V gene has CDR1 KGHSH and CDR2 LQKENI. The CDR3 sequence is 15 residues long.

The CDR3 reads CASSVSPTSSWQYF. The CDR3 bases are TGTGCCAGCAGTGTTAGCCCTACCAGTTCCTGGCAGTACTTC. The V gene is TRBV2, the J gene TRBJ2-7; D is unresolved. This CDR3 contains 14 residues. Germline V gives CDR1 SNHLY, CDR2 FYNNEI. Trimming left V 4 bases short and J 9 bases short, with 19 bases between.

The chain employs TRBV5-1 and TRBJ1-6, with D perhaps TRBD1 (5 bases). CDR1 is SGHRS and CDR2 is YFSETQ in the germline V gene. CDR3 size: 14 residues. Trimming shortened V by 0 bases and J by 5 bases, and 6 bases separated the two germline ends. CDR3 nucleotide sequence: TGCGCCAGCAGCTTGGGACAGAATAATTCACCCCTCCACTTT. Translation gives CASSLGQNNSPLHF.

The DNA of the CDR3 is TGCAGCGTTCGGACAGGGGGCAATGAGCAGTTCTTC. Its protein product is CSVRTGGNEQFF. J is TRBJ2-1 and V is TRBV29-1; 10 nucleotides align to TRBD1. Looked up from germline, CDR1 is SQVTM and CDR2 is ANQGSEA. The ends lost 5 bases at V and 6 bases at J; junction bases unmatched: 1. The CDR3 length is 12 residues.